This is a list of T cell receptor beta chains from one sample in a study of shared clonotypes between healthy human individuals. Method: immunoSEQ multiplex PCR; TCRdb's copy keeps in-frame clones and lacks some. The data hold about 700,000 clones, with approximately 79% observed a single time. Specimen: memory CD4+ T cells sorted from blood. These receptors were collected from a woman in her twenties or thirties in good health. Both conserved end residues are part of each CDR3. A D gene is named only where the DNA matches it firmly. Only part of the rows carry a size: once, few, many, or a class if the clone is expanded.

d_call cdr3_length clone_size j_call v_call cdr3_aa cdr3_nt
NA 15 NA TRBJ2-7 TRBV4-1 CASSQGPLAPTPQYF TGCGCCAGCAGCCAAGGGCCTCTAGCTCCTACCCCCCAGTACTTC
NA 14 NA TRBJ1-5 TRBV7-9 CASSWEGSNQPQHF TGTGCCAGCAGTTGGGAGGGTAGCAATCAGCCCCAGCATTTT
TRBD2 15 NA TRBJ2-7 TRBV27 CASSSGLAGAYEQYF TGTGCCAGCAGTTCGGGACTAGCGGGCGCCTACGAGCAGTACTTC
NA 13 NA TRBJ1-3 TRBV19 CASIGTPGNTIYF TGTGCCAGTATCGGGACGCCCGGAAACACCATATATTTT
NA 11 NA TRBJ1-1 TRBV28 CASSFSDEAFF TGTGCCAGCAGTTTTTCAGATGAAGCTTTCTTT
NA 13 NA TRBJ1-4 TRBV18 CASSPGLNEKLFF TGTGCCAGCTCCCCTGGACTAAACGAAAAACTGTTTTTT
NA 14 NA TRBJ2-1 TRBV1 CTSRGLAGGGEQFF TGCACCAGCAGGGGACTAGCGGGAGGAGGTGAGCAGTTCTTC
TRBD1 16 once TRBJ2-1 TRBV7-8 CASSWTGGGVGNEQFF TGTGCCAGCAGCTGGACAGGGGGCGGCGTCGGGAATGAGCAGTTCTTC
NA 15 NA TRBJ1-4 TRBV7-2 CASSLGFRGGEKLFF TGTGCCAGCAGCTTAGGATTTCGGGGTGGGGAAAAACTGTTTTTT
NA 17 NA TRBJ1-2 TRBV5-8 CASSLGTEPIRNYGYTF TGTGCCAGCAGCCTGGGGACGGAACCCATTCGTAACTATGGCTACACCTTC
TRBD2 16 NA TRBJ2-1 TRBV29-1 CSVAPSGLARNNEQFF TGCAGCGTTGCCCCTTCGGGACTAGCGAGGAACAATGAGCAGTTCTTC
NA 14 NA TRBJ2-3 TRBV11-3 CASSLDGSIDTQYF TGTGCCAGCAGCTTGGATGGGTCTATCGATACGCAGTATTTT
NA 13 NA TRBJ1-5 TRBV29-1 CSVGGGFGQPQHF TGCAGCGTTGGCGGGGGATTCGGTCAGCCCCAGCATTTT
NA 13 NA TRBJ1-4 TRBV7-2 CASSPLVDEKLFF TGTGCCAGCAGCCCCCTTGTAGATGAAAAACTGTTTTTT
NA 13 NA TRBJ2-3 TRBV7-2 CASSFQTTDTQYF TGTGCCAGCAGCTTTCAGACCACAGATACGCAGTATTTT
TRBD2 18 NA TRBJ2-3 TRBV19 CASSISGLAESSTDTQYF TGTGCCAGTAGTATCTCGGGACTAGCGGAATCTAGCACAGATACGCAGTATTTT
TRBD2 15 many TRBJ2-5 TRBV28 CASTLASSGQETQYF TGTGCCAGCACCCTAGCTTCTAGCGGCCAAGAGACCCAGTACTTC
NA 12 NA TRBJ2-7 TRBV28 CASSTKPGHRDF TGTGCCAGCAGTACAAAACCGGGACACAGGGACTTC
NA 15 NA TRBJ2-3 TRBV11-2 CASSHRAGATDTQYF TGTGCCAGCAGCCACAGGGCGGGGGCCACAGATACGCAGTATTTT
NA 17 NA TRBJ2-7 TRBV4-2 CASSQDQGFSVSYEQYF TGTGCCAGCAGCCAAGATCAGGGTTTTTCAGTTAGCTACGAGCAGTACTTC
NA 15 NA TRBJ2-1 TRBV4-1 CASSQDPGPWLEQFF TGCGCCAGCAGCCAAGATCCGGGACCCTGGCTTGAGCAGTTCTTC
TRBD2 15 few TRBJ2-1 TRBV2 CASRTQAGGNNEQFF TGTGCCAGCAGGACCCAAGCGGGAGGCAACAATGAGCAGTTCTTC
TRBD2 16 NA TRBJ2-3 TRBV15 CATSTGLAGHADTQYF TGTGCCACCAGCACCGGACTAGCGGGACACGCAGATACGCAGTATTTT
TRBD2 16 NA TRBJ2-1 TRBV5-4 CASSLGAGESYNEQFF TGTGCCAGCAGCTTGGGAGCGGGAGAATCCTACAATGAGCAGTTCTTC